These 8 T cell receptor beta chains originate from one sample sequenced in a study of blood T cell repertoires in COVID-19 (dated by TCRdb to about 2020). Receptor libraries were prepared by the immunoSEQ multiplex PCR assay. Entries here come from immuneACCESS through TCRdb and include only in-frame sequences with V and J called. Some clones fail to appear in such tables; in the studies checked, an unresolved V gene covers under half of the shortfall, and the cause of the remainder is unknown. This sample lists some 200,000 clones; 70% to 90% were detected once. In total, the top ten clones hold about 12% of the sample. Material for sequencing was peripheral blood. The source of these receptors is a woman aged 18-29 years who had recovered from COVID-19.

This rearrangement joins TRBV20-1 to TRBJ1-1; D might be TRBD1 (5 bases). Trimming pared 3 bases from V and 3 bases from J, leaving 11 bases between. This CDR3 spans 13 amino acids. CDR1 is DFQATT, CDR2 SNEGSKA, per germline (reference sequence). DNA of the CDR3: TGCAGTGCTAGTCGGGGGAGGCACACTGAAGCTTTCTTT. Its translation: CSASRGRHTEAFF.

This clone showed up just once. The chain has TRBV6-5 and TRBJ2-1; TRBD2 matches at 8 bases. V shed 7 bases, J shed 9 bases, and the junction held 11 bases outside the gene matches. Looked up from germline, CDR1 is MNHEY and CDR2 is SVGAGI. This CDR3 spans 14 amino acids. CDR3 bases: TGTGCCAGCACTAGCGGGCTCACAGGTAGTGAGCAGTTCTTC. It encodes CASTSGLTGSEQFF.

J is TRBJ1-4 and V is TRBV29-1, with D possibly being TRBD1 (5 bases). CDR3 length equals 15 residues. V was trimmed by 4 bases and J by 5 bases, leaving 17 bases between them. The V gene's germline CDR1 is SQVTM and CDR2 ANQGSEA. The CDR3: CSVAFRGTLNEKLFF. The CDR3 nucleotides read TGCAGCGTTGCCTTCCGGGGGACGTTGAATGAAAAACTGTTTTTT.

V and J are TRBV30 and TRBJ1-1, with 7 bases that match TRBD1. Germline CDR1 is GTSNPN and CDR2 is SVGIG (reference sequence). This CDR3 spans 12 amino acids. After removal of 4 bases from V and 6 bases from J, the junction contained 5 bases not matched to a gene. The CDR3, as DNA: TGTGCCTGGACAGGGGGTCCCGCTGAAGCTTTCTTT. This translates into CAWTGGPAEAFF.

V usage is TRBV12-3 or TRBV12-4 and J usage is TRBJ1-2; 9 bases match TRBD1. J gave up 7 bases and V 6 bases, and 3 bases lay outside the gene matches. The CDR3 sequence is 12 residues long. The CDR3 DNA sequence: TGTGCCAGCAGGGACAGGGGACTTGGCTACACCTTC. Its translation is CASRDRGLGYTF.

This chain connects TRBV25-1 to TRBJ2-7; 7 bases map to TRBD1. The CDR3 has 16 amino acids. Germline trimming cut 1 base from V and 4 bases from J; bases unmatched to any gene: 10. CDR1 MGHDK and CDR2 SYGVNS come from the germline V gene. The CDR3 DNA follows: TGTGCCAGCAGTGAATTGAACGAGGGGGCGCTATACGAGCAGTACTTC. Its translation: CASSELNEGALYEQYF.

The DNA of the CDR3 is TGTGCCAGCAGTGCCCTTGACTTTTACAATGAGCAGTTCTTC. This encodes CASSALDFYNEQFF. This chain joins TRBV6-2 or TRBV6-3 and TRBJ2-1, with D unresolved. Between the trimmed V and J ends, which lost 5 bases and 4 bases, there was a span of 12 bases. The CDR3 has 14 residues. Germline V gene data show CDR1 as MNHEY and CDR2 as SVGEGT.

The chain couples TRBV7-3 to TRBJ2-1, with 9 bases matching TRBD2. CDR3 length: 19 amino acids. Germline assignment: CDR1 SGHTA and CDR2 FQGTGA. Trimming cost V 1 base and J 0 bases; bases outside gene matches: 10. CDR3 coding DNA: TGTGCCAGCAGCTTAAAGGGACTAGCTACCATGAGCTCCTACAATGAGCAGTTCTTC. This encodes CASSLKGLATMSSYNEQFF.